This passage covers 23 T cell receptor beta chains from one sample sequenced in a study of blood T cell repertoires in COVID-19. The data were produced by immunoSEQ multiplex PCR, yet TCRdb's version contains in-frame clones alone and is incomplete. The sample has 200,000 to 250,000 clones, just under 90% seen once. Input material: PBMCs or T cells enriched from blood (not recorded which). The source is a man aged 45-65 years who had been exposed to COVID-19.

The V gene is TRBV5-1, the J gene TRBJ2-1; D is ambiguous. Trimming cost V 5 bases and J 6 bases, with 12 bases left between them. Germline CDR1 is SGHRS and CDR2 is YFSETQ. CDR3 length: 13 residues. The CDR3 loop reads CASRRSDSNEQFF. Here the CDR3 DNA reads TGCGCCAGCAGGAGGAGCGATTCCAATGAGCAGTTCTTC.

This clone was counted once. This chain uses TRBV5-1 with TRBJ1-5, with D perhaps matching TRBD1 (6 bases). CDR1 and CDR2 (germline): SGHRS, YFSETQ. V was pared by 2 bases and J by 4 bases, with 13 bases between. The CDR3 covers 15 residues. The CDR3 DNA reads TGCGCCAGCAGCTTACAAGGGGGAGATAATCAGCCCCAGCATTTT. Translated: CASSLQGGDNQPQHF.

Worth noting for this clone: The same CDR3 is also encoded by other DNA sequences in this sample. The CDR3 DNA reads TGTGCCAGCAGCTTAGTCAGGGGCGACTATGGCTACACCTTC. Protein sequence: CASSLVRGDYGYTF. This chain links TRBV7-2 with TRBJ1-2; TRBD1 is a possible D gene (6 bases). V was clipped by 1 base and J by 3 bases, with 9 bases between them. CDR1 SGHTA and CDR2 FQGNSA come from the germline V gene. CDR3 length: 14 residues. The full variable domain, in which reference TRBV7-2 and TRBJ1-2 provide the parts outside the CDR3, is GAGVSQSPSNKVTEKGKDVELRCDPISGHTALYWYRQSLGQGLEFLIYFQGNSAPDKSGLPSDRFSAERTGGSVSTLTIQRTQQEDSAVYLCASSLVRGDYGYTFGSGTRLTVV.

The chain is built from TRBV9 and TRBJ1-6; TRBD1 is a possible D gene (6 bases). The CDR3 covers 16 residues. The germline gives CDR1 SGDLS, CDR2 YYNGEE. V was pared by 1 base and J by 8 bases, with 16 bases between. CDR3 bases: TGTGCCAGCAGCGTATCAACAGGGTTCTTGGATTCACCCCTCCACTTT. Protein product: CASSVSTGFLDSPLHF.

The chain combines TRBV5-1 with TRBJ2-5; TRBD2 matches at 9 bases. The CDR3 contains 17 residues. The germline V gene encodes CDR1 SGHRS and CDR2 YFSETQ. With 0 bases clipped from V and 1 base from J, the junction kept 7 bases outside the gene matches. Here the CDR3 reads CASSLGGLAGFQETQYF. The CDR3 region has the DNA TGCGCCAGCAGCTTGGGGGGGCTAGCGGGGTTCCAAGAGACCCAGTACTTC.

This chain links TRBV7-9 with TRBJ2-4, with 10 bases that match TRBD1. The CDR3 consists of 19 residues. Germline loops: CDR1 SEHNR, CDR2 FQNEAQ (reference sequence). With V trimmed by 5 bases and J by 3 bases, 16 bases remained unmatched. The CDR3 DNA sequence: TGTGCCAGCAGCCCGTATAGAATCATGGGGACAGGGGTCAAAAACATTCAGTACTTC. As protein: CASSPYRIMGTGVKNIQYF.

The chain combines TRBV3-1 (or the pseudogene TRBV3-2) with TRBJ2-5; TRBD2 matches 8 bases. Germline V lookup: CDR1 LGHDT, CDR2 YNNKEL (reference sequence). Trimming took 5 bases from V and 1 from J; bases not matched to a gene: 6. The CDR3 has 15 amino acids. The CDR3 region is CASSYYTSGQETQYF. The CDR3 DNA reads TGTGCCAGCAGCTACTATACTAGCGGCCAAGAGACCCAGTACTTC.

V is TRBV13 and J is TRBJ1-3; D is undetermined. Germline V gene lookup returns CDR1 PRHDT and CDR2 FYEKMQ (reference sequence). Trimming pared 5 bases from V and 0 bases from J, leaving 8 bases between. This CDR3 is 14 amino acids long. DNA of the CDR3: TGTGCCAGCAGCGCAAGCTTCTCTGGAAACACCATATATTTT. The encoded protein is CASSASFSGNTIYF.

The chain recombines TRBV10-3 with TRBJ1-6; TRBD1 matches 8 bases. This CDR3 has 14 residues. Germline lookup yields CDR1 ENHRY and CDR2 SYGVKD. V lost 4 bases, J lost 8 bases, and 4 bases stayed unmatched. The CDR3 DNA is TGTGCCATCAGTGGGACAGGGAGGGATTCACCCCTCCACTTT. This gives the protein CAISGTGRDSPLHF.

J is TRBJ1-2 and V is TRBV30, with 10 bases matching TRBD1. The J segment lost 7 bases and the V segment lost 7 bases, leaving 9 bases of the junction unmatched. The CDR3 has 13 amino acids. Germline-derived CDR1 and CDR2 are GTSNPN and SVGIG (reference sequence). CDR3: CASPRDRGGGYTF. The DNA of the CDR3 is TGTGCCTCCCCGCGGGACAGGGGCGGTGGCTACACCTTC.

V and J are TRBV7-8 and TRBJ2-7; D is perhaps TRBD1 (6 bases). Germline CDR1 is SGHVS and CDR2 is FQNEAQ. The V and J ends lost 5 bases and 6 bases respectively, with 11 bases between them. The CDR3 is 12 residues long. The chain's CDR3 is CASSPRGGEQYF. In DNA form, the CDR3 reads TGTGCCAGCAGCCCTAGAGGGGGCGAGCAGTACTTC.

The chain is built from TRBV28 and TRBJ1-2, with D possibly TRBD1 on 5 matching bases. Looked up from germline, CDR1 is MDHEN and CDR2 is SYDVKM. With 5 bases removed from V and 8 bases from J, the gap between germline ends came to 18 bases. This CDR3 contains 14 residues. The CDR3, as DNA: TGTGCCAGCAGTCTAGGCCGACAGTCCGTCGGCTACACCTTC. This encodes CASSLGRQSVGYTF.

For this clone: Additional DNA sequences in this sample encode the identical CDR3. J is TRBJ1-2 and V is TRBV9; weak D call: TRBD1 (5 bases). The germline V gene encodes CDR1 SGDLS and CDR2 YYNGEE. V was cut by 0 bases and J by 2 bases, with 8 bases left in between. The CDR3 is made up of 14 amino acids. The CDR3 protein is CASSVGQGNYGYTF. CDR3 nucleotide sequence: TGTGCCAGCAGCGTAGGGCAGGGAAACTATGGCTACACCTTC.

This rearrangement joins TRBV7-9 to TRBJ2-7; D is ambiguous. The germline CDR1 and CDR2 sequences are SEHNR and FQNEAQ (reference sequence). The V and J ends lost 1 base and 0 bases respectively, with 7 bases between them. CDR3 length equals 14 residues. The chain's CDR3 is CASSLGRSSYEQYV. The DNA of the CDR3 is TGTGCCAGCAGCTTAGGTCGGAGCTCCTACGAGCAGTACGTC.

To note about this clone: A much larger clone sits a single nucleotide away, making a read error possible. This chain links TRBV10-3 with TRBJ1-3; D unresolved. CDR1 is ENHRY and CDR2 is SYGVKD in the germline V gene. The CDR3 contains 14 residues. CDR3 nucleotide sequence: TGTGTCATCAGTGAGGCAGGCTCTGGAAACACCATATATTTT. It translates to CVISEAGSGNTIYF.

The chain has TRBV12-3 or TRBV12-4 and TRBJ1-1; 8 nucleotides match TRBD1. The CDR3 length is 13 residues. The junction had 4 bases not matched to a gene; V was cut back by 6 bases and J by 4 bases. The CDR3 DNA reads as TGTGCCAGCAGCCAGGACAGGGCCACTGAAGCTTTCTTT. The encoded protein is CASSQDRATEAFF.

The chain carries TRBV6-5 and TRBJ1-1, with D maybe TRBD1 (6 bases). The germline V gene has CDR1 MNHEY and CDR2 SVGAGI. The CDR3 is 14 amino acids. V lost 3 bases to trimming and J lost 5 bases, with 13 bases between them. The CDR3 loop reads CASSYGQGWTEAFF. The DNA for the CDR3 is TGTGCCAGCAGTTATGGGCAGGGGTGGACTGAAGCTTTCTTT.

The genes are TRBV7-9 and TRBJ1-2; possible D gene TRBD1, 5 bases. This CDR3 is 13 amino acids long. CDR1 and CDR2 (germline): SEHNR, FQNEAQ (reference sequence). V shed 5 bases and J shed 4 bases, with 11 bases lying between them. The CDR3 nucleotides read TGTGCCAGCAGCCCGGGGGAGGTCTATGGCTACACCTTC. This encodes CASSPGEVYGYTF.

This chain joins TRBV18 and TRBJ2-1; D call uncertain. The CDR3 extends over 13 amino acids. Looked up from germline, CDR1 is KGHSH and CDR2 is LQKENI. Trimming left V 3 bases short and J 8 bases short, with 11 bases between. CDR3 protein: CASSPSLADEQFF. The CDR3, as DNA: TGTGCCAGCTCACCGAGTCTGGCGGATGAGCAGTTCTTC. Full variable domain (outside the CDR3, taken from reference TRBV18 and TRBJ2-1): NAGVMQNPRHLVRRRGQEARLRCSPMKGHSHVYWYRQLPEEGLKFMVYLQKENIIDESGMPKERFSAEFPKEGPSILRIQQVVRGDSAAYFCASSPSLADEQFFGPGTRLTVL.

The chain carries TRBV6-6 and TRBJ2-6, with D perhaps matching TRBD1 (7 bases). Trimming cost V 5 bases and J 3 bases, with 17 bases left between them. The CDR3 has 17 residues. The germline CDR1 and CDR2 sequences are MNHNY and SVGAGI (reference sequence). CDR3 in DNA: TGTGCCAGCAGTCTTGACAGGGACTTTATTGGGGCCAACGTCCTGACTTTC. Residues: CASSLDRDFIGANVLTF.

The genes are TRBV7-2 and TRBJ2-7, with TRBD2 matching 15 bases. Germline V gene lookup returns CDR1 SGHTA and CDR2 FQGNSA. J lost 7 bases, V lost 4 bases, and 2 bases had no gene match. The CDR3 length is 14 residues. The CDR3 loop reads CASSSGLAGGEQYF. The CDR3 coding sequence is TGTGCCAGCAGCTCGGGACTAGCGGGGGGTGAGCAGTACTTC.

This chain joins TRBV21-1 and TRBJ1-1; TRBD1 is taken as the D call from the table, unchecked against the DNA. TRBV21-1 is recorded as a pseudogene. CDR3 length: 13 residues. CDR3 in DNA: TGTGCCAAATACAGGGGGCGTCACACTGAAGCTTTCTTT. Its translation: CAKYRGRHTEAFF.

The rearrangement links TRBV9 to TRBJ2-6, with a possible D match to TRBD1 (6 bases). The germline gives CDR1 SGDLS, CDR2 YYNGEE. V was shortened by 3 bases and J by 4 bases, with 14 bases between the two germline ends. The CDR3 spans 16 residues. In nucleotides, the CDR3 is TGTGCCAGCAGCGAGATGTGGGGGCTCGGGGCCAACGTCCTGACTTTC. It specifies CASSEMWGLGANVLTF.